The 5 T cell receptor beta chains below were found in one sample sequenced in a study of blood T cell repertoires in COVID-19. Using immunoSEQ multiplex PCR, the repertoire was profiled, and TCRdb retains in-frame clones only, with some absent. The data show 230,000 or so clones, 88% seen once. Sequenced material: PBMCs or T cells enriched from blood (not recorded which). All receptors come from a woman aged 45-60 years with acute COVID-19.

This chain joins TRBV5-4 and TRBJ2-1; 7 bases align to TRBD1. The CDR3 extends over 15 amino acids. The germline V gene has CDR1 SGHNT and CDR2 YYREEE (reference sequence). Trimming cost V 4 bases and J 1 base; bases outside gene matches: 5. The CDR3 sequence: CASSETGRSYNEQFF. The CDR3 DNA reads TGTGCCAGCAGCGAGACAGGGCGATCCTACAATGAGCAGTTCTTC.

The count of this clone is one. This chain connects TRBV24-1 to TRBJ1-5; 9 bases line up with TRBD1. The ends lost 2 bases at V and 0 bases at J; junction bases unmatched: 7. This CDR3 contains 18 residues. CDR1 is KGHDR and CDR2 is SFDVKD in the germline V gene. As DNA, the CDR3 is TGTGCCACCAGTGATTCCCCGGGACAGGGATATAGCAATCAGCCCCAGCATTTT. Its translation: CATSDSPGQGYSNQPQHF.

This chain links TRBV27 with TRBJ1-5; unclear D gene. The CDR3 covers 14 residues. Trimming pared 8 bases from V and 5 bases from J, leaving 16 bases between. CDR1 and CDR2 (germline): MNHEY, SMNVEV (reference sequence). In nucleotides, the CDR3 is TGTGCCAGCGCCCTATACGACACCGATCAGCCCCAGCATTTT. Translated: CASALYDTDQPQHF.

Concerning this clone itself: This specimen includes other DNA sequences encoding the same CDR3. V usage is TRBV28 and J usage is TRBJ1-2; weak D call: TRBD1 (5 bases). This CDR3 comprises 14 residues. V was clipped by 3 bases and J by 4 bases, with 12 bases between them. The V gene's germline CDR1 is MDHEN and CDR2 SYDVKM. The CDR3, as DNA: TGTGCCAGCAGTTTTGACCGGGGGAGCTATGGCTACACCTTC. Its translation: CASSFDRGSYGYTF.

The chain couples TRBV7-2 to TRBJ2-7; no clear D. CDR3 size: 14 residues. V was trimmed by 6 bases and J by 2 bases, leaving 14 bases between them. Germline V lookup: CDR1 SGHTA, CDR2 FQGNSA. The chain's CDR3 is CASRTPEAAYEQYF. The CDR3 nucleotides are TGTGCCAGCAGGACCCCTGAGGCAGCCTACGAGCAGTACTTC.